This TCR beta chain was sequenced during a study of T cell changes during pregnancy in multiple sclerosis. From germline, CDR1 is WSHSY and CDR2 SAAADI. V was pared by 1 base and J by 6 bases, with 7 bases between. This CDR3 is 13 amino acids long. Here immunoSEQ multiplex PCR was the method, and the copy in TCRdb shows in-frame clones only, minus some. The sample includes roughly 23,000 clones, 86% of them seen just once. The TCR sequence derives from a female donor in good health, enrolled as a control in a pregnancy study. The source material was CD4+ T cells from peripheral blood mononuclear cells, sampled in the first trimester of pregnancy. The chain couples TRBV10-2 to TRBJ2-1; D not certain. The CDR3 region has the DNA TGCGCCAGCAGTGAGTTTCTCTCCAATGAGCAGTTCTTC. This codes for CASSEFLSNEQFF.